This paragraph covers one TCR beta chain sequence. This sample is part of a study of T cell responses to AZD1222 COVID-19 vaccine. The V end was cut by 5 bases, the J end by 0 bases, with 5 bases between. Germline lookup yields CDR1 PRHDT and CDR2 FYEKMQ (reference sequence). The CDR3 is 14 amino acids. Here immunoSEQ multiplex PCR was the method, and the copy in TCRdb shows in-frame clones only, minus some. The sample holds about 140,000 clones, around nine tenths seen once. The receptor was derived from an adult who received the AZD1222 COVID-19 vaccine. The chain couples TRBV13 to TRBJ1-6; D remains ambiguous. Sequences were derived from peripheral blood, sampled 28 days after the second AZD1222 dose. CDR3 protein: CASSTSSYNSPLHF. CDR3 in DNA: TGTGCCAGCAGCACTAGCTCCTATAATTCACCCCTCCACTTT.